This is a list of T cell receptor beta chains from one sample in a study of metastatic and nonmetastatic thyroid tumors. MiXCR was used by TCRdb to re-call the PCR reads. The sample holds about 12,000 clones, approximately 25% seen once. The sequencing sample was made of tumor tissue. The receptors originated from a female donor with papillary thyroid cancer or a benign thyroid nodule (not recorded which). Some clones in this sample may be carry-over from other donors' samples. The CDR3 runs from the conserved cysteine through the conserved F or W. The D gene is left open where the match is weak. Size is omitted from some rows. Given values are once, few, many or a class for expanded clones.

CDR3aa: CASSLGTRDTGELFF
CDR3nt: TGTGCCAGCAGTCTCGGGACTAGAGACACCGGGGAGCTGTTTTTT
abundance: -
v_gene: TRBV28
d_gene: TRBD2
j_gene: TRBJ2-2

CDR3aa: CASSYEAGLNSPLHF
CDR3nt: TGTGCCAGCAGTTACGAGGCAGGTCTTAATTCACCCCTCCACTTT
abundance: -
v_gene: TRBV6-2/TRBV6-3
d_gene: -
j_gene: TRBJ1-6

CDR3aa: CASSQTTGAGYGYTF
CDR3nt: TGTGCCAGCAGCCAGACTACAGGGGCGGGTTATGGCTACACCTTC
abundance: -
v_gene: TRBV7-9
d_gene: TRBD1
j_gene: TRBJ1-2

CDR3aa: CASSVEGTSGSRDEQFF
CDR3nt: TGTGCCAGCAGCGTAGAAGGGACTAGCGGGAGTAGGGATGAGCAGTTCTTC
abundance: few
v_gene: TRBV9
d_gene: TRBD2
j_gene: TRBJ2-1

CDR3aa: CAWSSYRDRGEKLFF
CDR3nt: TGTGCCTGGAGTTCCTACAGGGATCGGGGCGAAAAACTGTTTTTT
abundance: -
v_gene: TRBV30
d_gene: -
j_gene: TRBJ1-4

CDR3aa: CASTRSPENYGYTF
CDR3nt: TGCGCCAGCACCCGTTCCCCCGAAAACTATGGCTACACCTTC
abundance: many
v_gene: TRBV5-1
d_gene: -
j_gene: TRBJ1-2

CDR3aa: CASSTFGQSSYEQYF
CDR3nt: TGTGCCAGCAGCACCTTTGGACAGTCCTCCTACGAGCAGTACTTC
abundance: few
v_gene: TRBV2
d_gene: -
j_gene: TRBJ2-7

CDR3aa: CSAHRQEGSPLHF
CDR3nt: TGCAGTGCTCATCGGCAGGAGGGTTCACCCCTCCACTTT
abundance: medium-sized
v_gene: TRBV20-1
d_gene: -
j_gene: TRBJ1-6

CDR3aa: CASSEPGWVRPGYTF
CDR3nt: TGTGCCAGCAGTGAACCGGGATGGGTCAGACCTGGCTACACCTTC
abundance: -
v_gene: TRBV6-1
d_gene: -
j_gene: TRBJ1-2

CDR3aa: CASSYSPVMYEQYF
CDR3nt: TGTGCCAGCAGTTACTCGCCGGTAATGTACGAGCAGTACTTC
abundance: -
v_gene: TRBV6-5
d_gene: -
j_gene: TRBJ2-7

CDR3aa: CASSRDRGTEAFF
CDR3nt: TGTGCCAGCAGTCGGGACCGGGGCACTGAAGCTTTCTTT
abundance: medium-sized
v_gene: TRBV2
d_gene: -
j_gene: TRBJ1-1

CDR3aa: CVSSSGYTQYF
CDR3nt: TGTGTCAGCAGCTCCGGATATACGCAGTATTTT
abundance: -
v_gene: TRBV7-6
d_gene: -
j_gene: TRBJ2-3

CDR3aa: CASSLGLRNEQFF
CDR3nt: TGTGCCAGCAGTTTAGGTCTTCGCAATGAGCAGTTCTTC
abundance: many
v_gene: TRBV12-3/TRBV12-4
d_gene: -
j_gene: TRBJ2-1

CDR3aa: CASSQDSGYTIYF
CDR3nt: TGTGCCAGCAGCCAAGATTCAGGGTACACCATATATTTT
abundance: many
v_gene: TRBV3-1
d_gene: -
j_gene: TRBJ1-3

CDR3aa: CASSQRASGDTGELFF
CDR3nt: TGTGCCAGTAGTCAGAGGGCGAGTGGGGACACCGGGGAGCTGTTTTTT
abundance: many
v_gene: TRBV19
d_gene: -
j_gene: TRBJ2-2

CDR3aa: CSASWDRGYEQYF
CDR3nt: TGCAGTGCCTCCTGGGACAGGGGTTACGAGCAGTACTTC
abundance: medium-sized
v_gene: TRBV20-1
d_gene: TRBD1
j_gene: TRBJ2-7

CDR3aa: CAISALGQGARDEQFF
CDR3nt: TGTGCCATCAGCGCCTTAGGGCAGGGGGCGCGAGATGAGCAGTTCTTC
abundance: medium-sized
v_gene: TRBV10-3
d_gene: TRBD1
j_gene: TRBJ2-1

CDR3aa: CSARDDRGLSPLHF
CDR3nt: TGCAGTGCTAGAGATGACAGGGGGCTTTCACCCCTCCACTTT
abundance: -
v_gene: TRBV20-1
d_gene: TRBD1
j_gene: TRBJ1-6

CDR3aa: CASSLGRLGARQETQYF
CDR3nt: TGTGCCAGCAGCTTGGGTCGCTTAGGAGCTAGACAAGAGACCCAGTACTTC
abundance: -
v_gene: TRBV5-6
d_gene: -
j_gene: TRBJ2-5

CDR3aa: CASSGQGGLNGYTF
CDR3nt: TGTGCCAGTAGCGGACAGGGGGGTTTGAATGGCTACACCTTC
abundance: many
v_gene: TRBV19
d_gene: TRBD1
j_gene: TRBJ1-2

CDR3aa: CASSQGTGRNYGYTF
CDR3nt: TGTGCCAGCTCGCAGGGGACAGGCCGCAACTATGGCTACACCTTC
abundance: -
v_gene: TRBV18
d_gene: TRBD1
j_gene: TRBJ1-2

CDR3aa: CASSLVFTDTQYF
CDR3nt: TGCGCCAGCAGCTTGGTCTTCACAGATACGCAGTATTTT
abundance: medium-sized
v_gene: TRBV5-1
d_gene: -
j_gene: TRBJ2-3

CDR3aa: CASGPGGNYGYTF
CDR3nt: TGTGCCAGCGGACCCGGGGGGAACTATGGCTACACCTTC
abundance: medium-sized
v_gene: TRBV6-1
d_gene: -
j_gene: TRBJ1-2

CDR3aa: CASSEGLNYEQLF
CDR3nt: TGTGCAAGCAGTGAAGGGCTGAATTATGAGCAGCTCTTC
abundance: few
v_gene: TRBV6-1
d_gene: -
j_gene: TRBJ2-1

CDR3aa: CASSLAGDYEQYF
CDR3nt: TGTGCCAGCAGCTTAGCGGGCGACTACGAGCAGTACTTC
abundance: -
v_gene: TRBV7-2
d_gene: -
j_gene: TRBJ2-7

CDR3aa: CASSLLQLNTEAFF
CDR3nt: TGCGCCAGCAGCTTGCTTCAATTGAACACTGAAGCTTTCTTT
abundance: many
v_gene: TRBV5-1
d_gene: -
j_gene: TRBJ1-1

CDR3aa: CSASRLSAGLTYEQYF
CDR3nt: TGCAGTGCCTCAAGGCTGTCAGCGGGGTTAACCTACGAGCAGTACTTC
abundance: -
v_gene: TRBV20-1
d_gene: TRBD2
j_gene: TRBJ2-7

CDR3aa: CAITPFLTSGSAYEQYF
CDR3nt: TGTGCCATCACCCCCTTCCTGACTAGCGGGAGTGCTTACGAGCAGTACTTC
abundance: few
v_gene: TRBV6-1
d_gene: TRBD2
j_gene: TRBJ2-7

CDR3aa: CASSLVANYGYTF
CDR3nt: TGTGCCAGCAGCTTAGTTGCTAACTATGGCTACACCTTC
abundance: once
v_gene: TRBV7-2
d_gene: -
j_gene: TRBJ1-2

CDR3aa: CASSQALAGVRNEQFF
CDR3nt: TGCGCCAGCAGCCAGGCACTAGCGGGAGTCCGCAATGAGCAGTTCTTC
abundance: -
v_gene: TRBV4-1
d_gene: TRBD2
j_gene: TRBJ2-1

CDR3aa: CASSPKQGEDYGYTF
CDR3nt: TGTGCCAGTAGTCCCAAACAGGGTGAGGACTATGGCTACACCTTC
abundance: -
v_gene: TRBV19
d_gene: -
j_gene: TRBJ1-2

CDR3aa: CASSPLAERNTGELFF
CDR3nt: TGTGCCAGCAGTCCGCTAGCGGAGAGGAACACCGGGGAGCTGTTTTTT
abundance: hyperexpanded
v_gene: TRBV27
d_gene: TRBD2
j_gene: TRBJ2-2

CDR3aa: CASSLTSGRADTQYF
CDR3nt: TGCGCCAGCAGCCTGACTAGCGGGAGAGCAGATACGCAGTATTTT
abundance: many
v_gene: TRBV10-1
d_gene: TRBD2
j_gene: TRBJ2-3

CDR3aa: CASSEYVAGELFF
CDR3nt: TGTGCCAGCAGTGAATACGTTGCCGGGGAGCTGTTTTTT
abundance: medium-sized
v_gene: TRBV6-1
d_gene: -
j_gene: TRBJ2-2

CDR3aa: CASSPLWEKETQYF
CDR3nt: TGTGCCAGCAGCCCCCTTTGGGAGAAAGAGACCCAGTACTTC
abundance: once
v_gene: TRBV3-1
d_gene: -
j_gene: TRBJ2-5

CDR3aa: CASRGQGFNEQYF
CDR3nt: TGCGCCAGCAGGGGACAGGGGTTTAACGAGCAGTACTTC
abundance: -
v_gene: TRBV5-1
d_gene: TRBD1
j_gene: TRBJ2-7

CDR3aa: CASSLGTSGVNEQFF
CDR3nt: TGTGCCAGCAGCTTAGGGACTAGCGGTGTGAATGAGCAGTTCTTC
abundance: many
v_gene: TRBV11-2
d_gene: TRBD2
j_gene: TRBJ2-1

CDR3aa: CATSAGTSEYNEQFF
CDR3nt: TGTGCCACCAGCGCCGGGACTAGCGAGTACAATGAGCAGTTCTTC
abundance: many
v_gene: TRBV15
d_gene: TRBD2
j_gene: TRBJ2-1

CDR3aa: CASSRAVGTDTQYF
CDR3nt: TGTGCCAGCAGCCGGGCCGTTGGCACAGATACGCAGTATTTT
abundance: many
v_gene: TRBV5-4
d_gene: -
j_gene: TRBJ2-3

CDR3aa: CASSGGGQSYNEQFF
CDR3nt: TGTGCCAGCTCCGGCGGGGGGCAATCCTACAATGAGCAGTTCTTC
abundance: many
v_gene: TRBV2
d_gene: TRBD2
j_gene: TRBJ2-1

CDR3aa: CASRGRFSYEQYF
CDR3nt: TGTGCCAGTAGGGGGCGATTTTCCTACGAGCAGTACTTC
abundance: many
v_gene: TRBV28
d_gene: TRBD1
j_gene: TRBJ2-7